Each of the 21 T cell receptor beta chains below was sequenced from the same sample in a study of blood T cells in healthy people across ages. Through a sample-barcoded 5' primer and a J-beta primer mix, a second PCR was run for 7 to 11 cycles. TCRdb analysed the 5' RACE reads with MiXCR anew, one entry per CDR3 protein. The sample carries 1.5 million to 2 million distinct CDR3 sequences, about 35% recorded once. The sample consisted of blood. The receptor set was obtained from a woman aged 25 to 39 in good health.

The sample holds a few counts of this clonotype. DNA of the CDR3: TGTGCCAGCAGCTTCGGCAGCGACCCCACAGATACGCAGTATTTT. Encoded protein: CASSFGSDPTDTQYF. The chain recombines TRBV5-5 with TRBJ2-3; D gene uncertain. Germline CDR1 is SGHKS and CDR2 is YYEKEE (reference sequence). This CDR3 comprises 15 residues. V was trimmed by 2 bases and J by 2 bases, leaving 12 bases between them.

This clonotype came up many times. This chain uses TRBV7-2 with TRBJ1-6, with 10 bases lining up with TRBD1. This CDR3 region has 15 residues. Germline values: CDR1 SGHTA, CDR2 FQGNSA. The V and J ends lost 5 bases and 10 bases, in that order; junction bases with no gene match: 8. The CDR3 sequence is CASSPRQGAGSPLHF. The CDR3 nucleotides read TGTGCCAGCAGCCCTAGACAGGGGGCTGGATCACCCCTCCACTTT.

This clonotype turned up a few times. The chain carries TRBV12-3 or TRBV12-4 and TRBJ1-2; the match to TRBD1 covers 7 bases. This CDR3 is built from 16 residues. V was clipped by 6 bases and J by 8 bases; unmatched bases: 18. DNA for the CDR3: TGTGCCAGCAGGAAAACTTCAGGGGACAGATGGGGAGGCTACACCTTC. Translation: CASRKTSGDRWGGYTF.

The table lists this clonotype with a few counts. The CDR3: CASSHLDRDLNQPQHF. CDR3 sequence (DNA): TGTGCCAGCAGCCACCTCGACAGGGACCTCAATCAGCCCCAGCATTTT. V is TRBV4-2 and J is TRBJ1-5; TRBD1 agrees at 7 bases. Trimming at V came to 3 bases and at J to 3 bases, leaving 8 bases not matched to a gene. Germline-derived CDR1 and CDR2 are LGHNA and YNFKEQ. The CDR3 has 16 amino acids.

This sequence joins TRBV20-1 and TRBJ1-2; D is unresolved. Germline V gene sequence: CDR1 DFQATT, CDR2 SNEGSKA (reference sequence). The ends were cut back, 1 base at V and 2 bases at J, with 8 bases in the middle. CDR3 size: 13 residues. CDR3 loop: CSARGSSNYGYTF. The CDR3 DNA follows: TGCAGTGCTAGAGGCAGTTCCAACTATGGCTACACCTTC.

J is TRBJ2-2 and V is TRBV7-9; 8 positions agree with TRBD1. The CDR3 has 17 residues. Germline V CDR1 and CDR2: SEHNR, FQNEAQ (reference sequence). V gave up 5 bases and J gave up 7 bases; unmatched junction bases: 15. CDR3 sequence (DNA): TGTGCCAGCAGCCCTAGCCCCGGACAGGGTAACGACGGGGAGCTGTTTTTT. Protein product: CASSPSPGQGNDGELFF. Filled out from reference TRBV7-9 and TRBJ2-2, the complete variable domain reads DTGVSQNPRHKITKRGQNVTFRCDPISEHNRLYWYRQTLGQGPEFLTYFQNEAQLEKSRLLSDRFSAERPKGSFSTLEIQRTEQGDSAMYLCASSPSPGQGNDGELFFGEGSRLTVL.

The chain links TRBV6-6 to TRBJ2-3; D may be TRBD2 (6 bases). Germline V gene lookup returns CDR1 MNHNY and CDR2 SVGAGI (reference sequence). V lost 2 bases to trimming and J lost 4 bases, with 7 bases between them. CDR3 length: 13 residues. The CDR3, as DNA: TGTGCCAGCAGTTACAGGGAGGCAGATACGCAGTATTTT. Its protein is CASSYREADTQYF.

This chain uses TRBV20-1 with TRBJ1-6; 9 bases are shared with TRBD1. The J segment lost 13 bases and the V segment lost 5 bases, leaving 12 bases of the junction unmatched. Germline CDR1 reads DFQATT; CDR2 reads SNEGSKA (reference sequence). The CDR3 length is 14 residues. CDR3 region: CSARPGQGLAPLHF. The CDR3 DNA is TGCAGTGCTCGACCGGGACAGGGTCTAGCGCCCCTCCACTTT.

The chain is built from TRBV9 and TRBJ1-6, with 12 bases that match TRBD1. CDR1 is SGDLS and CDR2 is YYNGEE in the germline V gene. The J segment lost 12 bases and the V segment lost 6 bases, leaving 7 bases of the junction unmatched. The CDR3 sequence is 14 residues long. The CDR3 loop is CASTSGTGGEPLHF. Written as DNA, the CDR3 is TGTGCCAGCACGTCCGGGACAGGGGGCGAACCCCTCCACTTT.

The rearrangement links TRBV5-1 to TRBJ1-4; the D is unclear. Germline assignment: CDR1 SGHRS and CDR2 YFSETQ. This CDR3 is 14 amino acids long. V lost 1 base, J lost 5 bases, and 9 bases lay in between. The CDR3 DNA is TGCGCCAGCAGCTTGCCGGGGAAAAATGAAAAACTGTTTTTT. The encoded protein is CASSLPGKNEKLFF. Full variable domain (outside the CDR3, taken from reference TRBV5-1 and TRBJ1-4): KAGVTQTPRYLIKTRGQQVTLSCSPISGHRSVSWYQQTPGQGLQFLFEYFSETQRNKGNFPGRFSGRQFSNSRSEMNVSTLELGDSALYLCASSLPGKNEKLFFGSGTQLSVL.

There are a few counts of this clonotype. The CDR3 sequence: CASSLKDRDRIFPGAKNIQYF. CDR3 DNA: TGTGCCAGCAGCCTTAAAGACCGGGACCGTATTTTTCCGGGGGCCAAAAACATTCAGTACTTC. The chain is built from TRBV4-2 and TRBJ2-4; D tentatively fits TRBD1 or TRBD2 (5 bases each). The V end lost 4 bases, the J end lost 1 base, and 29 bases lay between the germline ends. CDR3 size: 21 residues. CDR1 and CDR2 from the germline V gene are LGHNA and YNFKEQ.

The chain links TRBV11-2 to TRBJ1-2; tentative D call: TRBD1 (6 bases). Trimming removed 1 base from V and 8 bases from J, with 17 bases in between. CDR3 length: 15 residues. Looked up from germline, CDR1 is SGHAT and CDR2 is FQNNGV. CDR3 in DNA: TGTGCCAGCAGCTTAGGCCCTATGACAGGATCCGGCTACACCTTC. Translation: CASSLGPMTGSGYTF.

V is TRBV28 and J is TRBJ2-1; TRBD1 matches 9 bases. The CDR3 is 17 amino acids. V gave up 7 bases and J gave up 6 bases; unmatched junction bases: 16. Germline V gene lookup returns CDR1 MDHEN and CDR2 SYDVKM. This CDR3 reads CASKSSLRDREGNEQFF. CDR3 nucleotides: TGTGCCAGCAAAAGTTCGCTCCGGGACAGGGAGGGCAATGAGCAGTTCTTC.

The chain uses TRBV20-1 and TRBJ2-5; 13 bases agree with TRBD2. The CDR3 covers 18 residues. Trimming took 4 bases from V and 3 from J; bases not matched to a gene: 14. Germline V gene data show CDR1 as DFQATT and CDR2 as SNEGSKA (reference sequence). DNA of the CDR3: TGCAGTGCTACAACCTATATTACTAGCGGGGGGGCCAAAGAGACCCAGTACTTC. Encoded protein: CSATTYITSGGAKETQYF.

The rearrangement links TRBV20-1 to TRBJ2-3; D gene ambiguous. Germline lookup yields CDR1 DFQATT and CDR2 SNEGSKA (reference sequence). V lost 3 bases and J 4 bases, leaving 14 bases between the germline ends. The CDR3 consists of 14 residues. This CDR3 reads CSASKGGTPDTQYF. In nucleotides, the CDR3 is TGCAGTGCTAGCAAAGGTGGCACCCCAGATACGCAGTATTTT.

Many counts were recorded for this clonotype. The genes are TRBV20-1 and TRBJ2-1, with 7 bases identical to TRBD2. The CDR3 consists of 16 residues. Per germline, CDR1 DFQATT and CDR2 SNEGSKA (reference sequence). The V gene end was trimmed by 2 bases and the J gene end by 2 bases; junction bases not matched to a gene: 9. As DNA, the CDR3 is TGCAGTGCTAGACAGCCCGGCGGGGGTCCCTACAATGAGCAGTTCTTC. Translating gives CSARQPGGGPYNEQFF.

The CDR3 here is CASSYSSGDSGGTLQETQYF. In nucleotides, the CDR3 is TGTGCCAGCAGTTACTCGTCCGGGGATAGCGGGGGGACCCTCCAAGAGACCCAGTACTTC. This chain joins TRBV6-2 or TRBV6-3 and TRBJ2-5; 10 nucleotides match TRBD2. CDR3 length: 20 amino acids. The germline CDR1 and CDR2 sequences are MNHEY and SVGEGT. V lost 0 bases and J lost 1; bases outside the gene matches: 14.

As concerns this clonotype: One end of the junction does not line up with germline, which may come from a read error. The chain links TRBV20-1 to TRBJ2-5; the match to TRBD2 covers 7 bases. This CDR3 comprises 14 residues. Germline-derived CDR1 and CDR2 are DFQATT and SNEGSKA (reference sequence). DNA of the CDR3: TGCAGTGCTAGAGGCGGGAGTGAACAAGAGACCCAGTATTTC. This encodes CSARGGSEQETQYF.

This clonotype occurred many times. This chain joins TRBV5-1 and TRBJ2-1; D may be TRBD1 or TRBD2 (5 bases each). The CDR3 totals 15 residues. The V gene's germline CDR1 is SGHRS and CDR2 YFSETQ. V was cut by 0 bases and J by 2 bases, with 9 bases left in between. The CDR3 here is CASSLERGAYNEQFF. In DNA form, the CDR3 reads TGCGCCAGCAGCTTGGAAAGGGGAGCCTACAATGAGCAGTTCTTC.

Turning to this clonotype: At one end the junction does not follow the germline gene, possibly because of a read error. The chain carries TRBV10-3 and TRBJ2-3; 7 positions agree with TRBD2. The CDR3 loop spans 17 amino acids. Germline lookup yields CDR1 ENHRY and CDR2 SYGVKD. In nucleotides, the CDR3 is TGTGCCATCAGTGAAGGAGCGGGACCATCCCACACAGGTACGCAGTATTTT. This gives the protein CAISEGAGPSHTGTQYF.

The chain recombines TRBV27 with TRBJ2-1; 7 bases are shared with TRBD1. Germline V gene sequence: CDR1 MNHEY, CDR2 SMNVEV (reference sequence). J lost 0 bases, V lost 3 bases, and 5 bases had no gene match. This CDR3 region has 16 residues. In DNA, the CDR3 is TGTGCCAGCAGTTTTCAGGGACAGAGCTCCTACAATGAGCAGTTCTTC. The encoded protein is CASSFQGQSSYNEQFF.